This TCR beta chain appears in the sequencing data of a study of pediatric ulcerative colitis. This clone was seen only a few times. V lost 0 bases and J 8 bases, leaving 11 bases between the germline ends. The CDR3 extends over 14 amino acids. Germline CDR1 is LNHNV and CDR2 is YYDKDF (reference sequence). Sequencing was at survey level. Assay: immunoSEQ multiplex PCR; the TCRdb copy retains only in-frame clones and omits some. The table has about 64,000 clones, around 80% seen once. The receptor comes from a boy younger than 18 with moderate ulcerative colitis. The V and J genes are TRBV15 and TRBJ2-1; D gene ambiguous. Material: blood. This chain's CDR3 is CATSRDRASHEQFF. The CDR3 DNA follows: TGTGCCACCAGCAGAGATCGGGCGTCTCATGAGCAGTTCTTC.